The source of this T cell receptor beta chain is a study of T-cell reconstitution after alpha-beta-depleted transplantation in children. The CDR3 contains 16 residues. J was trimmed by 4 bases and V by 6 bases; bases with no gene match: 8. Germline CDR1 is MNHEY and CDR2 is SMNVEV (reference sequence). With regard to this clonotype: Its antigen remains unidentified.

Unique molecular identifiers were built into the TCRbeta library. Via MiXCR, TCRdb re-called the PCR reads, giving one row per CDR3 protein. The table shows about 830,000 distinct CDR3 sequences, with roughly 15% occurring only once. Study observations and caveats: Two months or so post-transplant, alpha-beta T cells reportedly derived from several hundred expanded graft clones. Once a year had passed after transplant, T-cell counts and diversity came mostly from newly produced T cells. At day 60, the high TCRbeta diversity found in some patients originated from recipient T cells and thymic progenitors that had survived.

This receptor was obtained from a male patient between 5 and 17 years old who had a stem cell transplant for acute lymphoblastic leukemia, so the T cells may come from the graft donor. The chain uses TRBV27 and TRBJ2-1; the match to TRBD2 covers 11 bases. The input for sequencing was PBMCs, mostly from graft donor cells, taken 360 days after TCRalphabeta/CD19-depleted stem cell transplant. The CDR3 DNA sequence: TGTGCCAGCAGAGTAGCGGGAGGGGGGCTTTACAATGAGCAGTTCTTC. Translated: CASRVAGGGLYNEQFF.